The clone carrying this T cell receptor (beta chain) came up a few times. The antigen is not known. Every donor gave about 9 milliliters of peripheral blood. The data stem from a study of blood T cells in healthy people across ages. General observations from the study: It was the long-lived donors that had more naive CD4+ cells and higher diversity than aged donors.

Combining a sample-barcoded 5' primer with a J-beta primer mix, a second PCR ran for roughly 6 to 12 cycles. TCRdb analysed the 5' RACE reads with MiXCR anew, one entry per CDR3 protein. This table holds roughly 800,000 distinct CDR3 sequences, 25% to 30% found once. V dropped 2 bases and J dropped 3 bases, with 4 bases sitting between them. The CDR3 is 13 amino acids. Per germline, CDR1 MNHEY and CDR2 SVGAGI. These data are also associated with another study on T cells of mothers and their children. As reported in that work: Across the analysis, no persistent microchimeric T cell clones were detected.

The specimen was blood. This chain uses TRBV6-5 with TRBJ2-2, with no clear D. The origin of this receptor is a boy under 18 in good health. As DNA, the CDR3 is TGTGCCAGCAGTTACGGGGACACCGGGGAGCTGTTTTTT. Amino acid sequence: CASSYGDTGELFF.